These T cell receptor beta chains were read from a single sample in a study of blood T cell repertoires in COVID-19. The data were produced by immunoSEQ multiplex PCR, yet TCRdb's version contains in-frame clones alone and is incomplete. Here the sample spans 150,000 to 200,000 clones, around four fifths being singletons. What was sequenced was peripheral blood. These receptor sequences come from a human donor in a cohort sampled during active COVID-19. Each CDR3 is given with its conserved first and last residue. D genes are given only for firm matches. The size of a clone is reported for some rows only, either as once, few or many, or as a class for expanded clones.

TRBD2	TRBV19	.	TRBJ2-2	TGTGCCAGTAGTTCCCTCCTAGCGGGGGCATTCGGGGAGCTGTTTTTT	CASSSLLAGAFGELFF
.	TRBV7-9	.	TRBJ1-5	TGTGCCAGCAGCCCGTTAAAGGGGCATCAGCCCCAGCATTTT	CASSPLKGHQPQHF
TRBD1	TRBV11-2	.	TRBJ1-3	TGTGCCAGCAGCGCAGGGGGCAACACCATATATTTT	CASSAGGNTIYF
.	TRBV18	.	TRBJ1-5	TGTGCCAGCTCACCACTTCAGGGTGGGTCCCAGCATTTT	CASSPLQGGSQHF
TRBD1	TRBV11-2	.	TRBJ2-2	TGTGCCAGCAGCTTACGGGGACAGGGGGGGACCGGGGAGCTGTTTTTT	CASSLRGQGGTGELFF
TRBD1	TRBV27	.	TRBJ2-5	TGTGCGAGCACCCGTACGCCGGGACAGGGGATTTGGGAGACCCAGTACTTC	CASTRTPGQGIWETQYF
TRBD2	TRBV6-4	.	TRBJ2-1	TGTGCCAGCAGTGACTCAGATCCAGCGGGAGGGAGGAAGGATGAGCAGTTCTTC	CASSDSDPAGGRKDEQFF
.	TRBV7-6	.	TRBJ2-7	TGTGCCAGCAGCCAAGAGGACAGCTCGGGCTACGAGCAGTACTTC	CASSQEDSSGYEQYF
.	TRBV7-9	.	TRBJ2-6	TGTGCCAGCAGCCAGGACAGGGACTACTCTGGGGCCAACGTCCTGACTTTC	CASSQDRDYSGANVLTF
.	TRBV18	.	TRBJ2-1	TGTGCCAGCTCATTCGGCCCGGGAAACAATGAGCAGTTCTTC	CASSFGPGNNEQFF
.	TRBV6-6	.	TRBJ2-4	TGTGCCAGCAGTTACGCGGAGGCCAAAAACATTCAGTACTTC	CASSYAEAKNIQYF
.	TRBV24-1	.	TRBJ2-1	TGTGCCACCAGTGATCCACAGGGAGCTGCGAATGAGCAGTTCTTC	CATSDPQGAANEQFF
TRBD2	TRBV2	.	TRBJ2-2	TGTGCCAGCAGTGAGACTAGCGGGAACACCGGGGAGCTGTTTTTT	CASSETSGNTGELFF
.	TRBV27	many	TRBJ2-7	TGTGCCAGCCATATAGGGCCGGGGAGCAACTACGAGCAGTACTTC	CASHIGPGSNYEQYF
.	TRBV19	.	TRBJ2-5	TGTGCCAGCATCGACTCGACAGGCCCTCAAGAGACCCAGTACTTC	CASIDSTGPQETQYF
TRBD1	TRBV15	.	TRBJ1-2	TGTGCCACCAACCCGACAGGGGGCTATTATGGCTACACCTTC	CATNPTGGYYGYTF
.	TRBV7-9	.	TRBJ2-7	TGTGCCAGCAAGTTCAGCGAAAGCTCCTACGAGCAGTACTTC	CASKFSESSYEQYF
.	TRBV5-5	.	TRBJ2-5	TGTGCCAGCAGCTTGCCGACTTTAGAAGAGACCCAGTACTTC	CASSLPTLEETQYF
TRBD1	TRBV3-1/TRBV3-2	.	TRBJ1-1	TGTGCCAGCAGCCCCCACAGGGGGAACACTGAAGCTTTCTTT	CASSPHRGNTEAFF
.	TRBV5-6	.	TRBJ2-3	TGTGCCAGCAGCCTAGGACTTGCTCAAAGCACAGATACGCAGTATTTT	CASSLGLAQSTDTQYF
.	TRBV3-1/TRBV3-2	few	TRBJ2-5	TGTGCCAGCAGCCGGGCTAGCTTGGAAGAGACCCAGTACTTC	CASSRASLEETQYF
.	TRBV7-2	.	TRBJ2-3	TGTGCCAGCACTCTAATGGTCCGCACAGATACGCAGTATTTT	CASTLMVRTDTQYF
TRBD1	TRBV7-2	.	TRBJ1-1	TGTGCCAGCAGCCCAACAGGGGGCTTAGAAGCTTTCTTT	CASSPTGGLEAFF
TRBD2	TRBV7-3	once	TRBJ2-1	TGTGCCAGCAGCTCAGAGGGACTAGCGGGAGGTTCCTACAATGAGCAGTTCTTC	CASSSEGLAGGSYNEQFF
TRBD2	TRBV4-3	.	TRBJ2-5	TGCGCCAGCAGCCAAACAGCGGGGTATCAAGAGACCCAGTACTTC	CASSQTAGYQETQYF
.	TRBV7-3	.	TRBJ1-1	TGTGCCAGCAGCTCGACAGTGAACACTGAAGCTTTCTTT	CASSSTVNTEAFF
TRBD1	TRBV6-6	once	TRBJ1-1	TGTGCCAGCAGCAGACTCCGACAGGGGTCGAACACTGAAGCTTTCTTT	CASSRLRQGSNTEAFF
TRBD1	TRBV15	.	TRBJ1-5	TGTGCCACCAGCAGGCCCGGGACAGGGCGTCAGCCCCAGCATTTT	CATSRPGTGRQPQHF
.	TRBV6-6	.	TRBJ1-2	TGTGCCAGCGGACAGAACTATGGCTACACCTTC	CASGQNYGYTF
TRBD1	TRBV7-2	.	TRBJ2-7	TGTGCCAGCAGCTCAAACAGGGGATACGAGCAGTACTTC	CASSSNRGYEQYF
.	TRBV10-2	.	TRBJ1-3	TGCGCCAGCAGTGAGTTTCAGGGGCTAAATGGAAACACCATATATTTT	CASSEFQGLNGNTIYF
.	TRBV5-4	.	TRBJ1-4	TGTGCCAGCAGCTTGGCAGGGAATGAAAAACTGTTTTTT	CASSLAGNEKLFF
.	TRBV14	once	TRBJ1-1	TGTGCCAGCAGCCGGAGCCTACTCGGGACAGAAGCTTTCTTT	CASSRSLLGTEAFF
.	TRBV2	.	TRBJ2-5	TGTGCCAGCAGTGAAAAGGGGTGGCAAGAGACCCAGTACTTC	CASSEKGWQETQYF
TRBD2	TRBV9	.	TRBJ2-7	TGTGCCAGCAGCGTAGACGGTAGCGGGAGTAGAGAGCAGTACTTC	CASSVDGSGSREQYF
.	TRBV10-3	.	TRBJ2-1	TGTGCCATCAGTGCACAGTTTTACAATGAGCAGTTCTTC	CAISAQFYNEQFF
TRBD1	TRBV10-2	.	TRBJ1-1	TGCGCCAGCAGGGCAGGGGGCGCGAACACTGAAGCTTTCTTT	CASRAGGANTEAFF
TRBD1	TRBV6-2/TRBV6-3	once	TRBJ2-2	TGTGCCAGCAGTTACCTAGGGGGCAACACCGGGGAGCTGTTTTTT	CASSYLGGNTGELFF
.	TRBV4-3	.	TRBJ2-7	TGCGCCAGCAGCCAAGTGGACTCTTACGGGATACCCTACGAGCAGTACTTC	CASSQVDSYGIPYEQYF
TRBD2	TRBV2	.	TRBJ2-2	TGTGCCAGCTACGGGACTAGCGGGCGGGCCGGGGAGCTGTTTTTT	CASYGTSGRAGELFF
.	TRBV6-5	.	TRBJ1-1	TGTGCCAGCATCGAGGGCCGGGTAGCTTTCTTT	CASIEGRVAFF
TRBD1	TRBV7-9	.	TRBJ1-6	TGTGCCAGCAGCCAGAACCCCAGGACAGGGTCTAATTCACCCCTCCACTTT	CASSQNPRTGSNSPLHF
.	TRBV4-3	.	TRBJ1-5	TGCGCCAGCAGCCAACGAATCGGTAATCAGCCCCAGCATTTT	CASSQRIGNQPQHF
TRBD1	TRBV12-5	.	TRBJ2-2	TGTGCTAGTGGTCGACAGGGCGCCGGGGAGCTGTTTTTT	CASGRQGAGELFF
.	TRBV7-2	.	TRBJ2-3	TGTGCCAGCAGCTTAGTCTCCTCGCGAGATACGCAGTATTTT	CASSLVSSRDTQYF
.	TRBV7-2	.	TRBJ1-5	TGTGCCAGCAGCTTAATTTACAATCAGCCCCAGCATTTT	CASSLIYNQPQHF
TRBD1	TRBV2	once	TRBJ2-7	TGTGCCAGCAGGGACTGGGACAGCTCCTACGAGCAGTACTTC	CASRDWDSSYEQYF
TRBD1	TRBV10-3	few	TRBJ1-1	TGTGCCATCAGCATCAGACAGGGATCCACTGAAGCTTTCTTT	CAISIRQGSTEAFF
.	TRBV5-4	.	TRBJ2-2	TGTGCCAGCAGCCCAGAAAGTCAGGGAAGGGAGCTGTTTTTT	CASSPESQGRELFF
TRBD2	TRBV19	.	TRBJ2-7	TGTGCCAGTAGTTTACGGAGGGCGGGAGGGGACGAGCAGTACTTC	CASSLRRAGGDEQYF
.	TRBV19	.	TRBJ1-2	TGTGCCAGTAGTATCCCCAGGGACTATGGCTACACCTTC	CASSIPRDYGYTF
TRBD1	TRBV24-1	.	TRBJ2-5	TGTGCCACCAGTGATGCCACAGGGGGAGGAGAGACCCAGTACTTC	CATSDATGGGETQYF